This TCR beta chain is from a study of T cell responses to AZD1222 COVID-19 vaccine. Study-wide findings and caveats: Spike-wide coverage was observed for vaccine-associated CD4 TCRs, with dominant responses at 160-218 and 743-854. The donor group comprised mostly white British people and more females; the analysis possibly underestimated clonal diversity. Rises in breadth and depth of Spike-specific TCRs came after two AZD1222 doses.

The data were produced by immunoSEQ multiplex PCR, yet TCRdb's version contains in-frame clones alone and is incomplete. The repertoire consists of about 200,000 clones, with about 92% occurring once and the leading ten covering over 0.95%. Per the germline V gene, CDR1 is GTSNPN and CDR2 is SVGIG (reference sequence). Trimming removed 6 bases at V and 4 bases at J, with 10 bases between. CDR3 length: 11 amino acids. This clone was found a few times. Its antigen is still unknown. The chain has TRBV30 and TRBJ2-7; the D is unclear. The sample consisted of peripheral blood, taken on day 0 of MenACWY control vaccination. This TCR came from an adult in good health. CDR3 nucleotide sequence: TGTGCCTGTCTTTGGAGATACGAGCAGTACTTC. Translation gives CACLWRYEQYF.